There are a few counts of the clone carrying this T cell receptor (beta chain). Antigen unknown. Assay used: immunoSEQ multiplex PCR; TCRdb lists only in-frame clones, some missing. The data contain around 700,000 clones, less than 80% of them singletons. This entry belongs to a study of shared clonotypes between healthy human individuals. Findings and limits, study-wide: Estimated richness values were generally larger in naive subsets than in memory subsets.

V lost 11 bases and J lost 0, with 13 bases in between. The CDR3 covers 13 residues. From germline, CDR1 is ENHRY and CDR2 SYGVKD. The chain recombines TRBV10-3 with TRBJ1-1, with D maybe TRBD1 (5 bases). Material for sequencing was memory CD4+ T cells sorted from blood. Subset: CD45RA-negative fraction. This sequence originates from a woman aged 25-40 years in good health. The CDR3 nucleotides read TGTGCCGCGGGCGGGGCAGTGAACACTGAAGCTTTCTTT. It encodes CAAGGAVNTEAFF.